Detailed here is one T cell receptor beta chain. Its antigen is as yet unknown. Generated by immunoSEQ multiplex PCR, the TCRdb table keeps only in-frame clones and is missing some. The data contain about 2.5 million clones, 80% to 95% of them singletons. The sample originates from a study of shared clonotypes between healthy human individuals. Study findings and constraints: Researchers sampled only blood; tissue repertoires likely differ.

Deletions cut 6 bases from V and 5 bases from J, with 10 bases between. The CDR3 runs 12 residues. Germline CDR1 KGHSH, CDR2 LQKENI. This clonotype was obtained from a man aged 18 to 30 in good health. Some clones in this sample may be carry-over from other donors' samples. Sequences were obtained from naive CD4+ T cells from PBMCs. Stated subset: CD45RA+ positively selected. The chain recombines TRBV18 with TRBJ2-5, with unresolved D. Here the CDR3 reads CASSEAPETQYF. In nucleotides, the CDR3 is TGTGCCAGCTCCGAGGCTCCGGAGACCCAGTACTTC.